These T cell receptor beta chains were read from a single sample in a study of early T cells in non-severe SARS-CoV-2 infection. MiXCR, run by TCRdb on the 5' RACE reads, gives a single entry per CDR3 protein. Seen here are about 89,000 distinct CDR3 sequences, 16% observed once, and the top ten hold about 4.7%. The input for sequencing was whole blood, taken at baseline. The receptors shown here come from an adult who was a healthcare worker with PCR-confirmed SARS-CoV-2 infection or an uninfected control (not recorded which). Both conserved end residues are part of each CDR3. The D gene is left open where the match is weak. Clone size is given for some rows only: seen once, a few or many times, or a class if the clone is expanded.

size,V,J,length,D,CDR3,DNA
few,TRBV11-2,TRBJ2-3,12,.,CASSLKGDTQYF,TGTGCCAGCAGCTTAAAGGGCGATACGCAGTATTTT
few,TRBV7-9,TRBJ2-1,18,TRBD2,CASSLAWYSAGGGNEQFF,TGTGCCAGCAGCTTAGCGTGGTATTCGGCGGGAGGGGGCAATGAGCAGTTCTTC
few,TRBV11-2,TRBJ2-5,16,.,CASSPSPGVPQETQYF,TGTGCCAGCAGCCCTTCACCGGGGGTACCCCAAGAGACCCAGTACTTC
many,TRBV29-1,TRBJ2-1,11,.,CSPTVTNEQFF,TGCAGCCCGACGGTGACCAATGAGCAGTTCTTC
.,TRBV12-3/TRBV12-4,TRBJ2-2,12,.,CASSLRAGELFF,TGTGCCAGCAGTTTGAGGGCCGGGGAGCTGTTTTTT
.,TRBV7-6,TRBJ2-2,13,.,CASSLESAGELFF,TGTGCCAGCAGCTTAGAGAGCGCCGGGGAGCTGTTTTTT
once,TRBV9,TRBJ2-5,15,.,CASSVALQISETQYF,TGTGCCAGCAGCGTAGCTTTACAAATCTCGGAGACCCAGTACTTC
many,TRBV20-1,TRBJ1-2,12,.,CSARQGRRGYTF,TGCAGTGCTAGGCAGGGGCGCCGGGGCTACACCTTC
few,TRBV7-6,TRBJ2-7,15,.,CASSLEVGKHYEQYF,TGTGCCAGCAGCTTAGAAGTCGGGAAGCACTACGAGCAGTACTTC
few,TRBV7-8,TRBJ1-4,12,.,CASSGGVEKLFF,TGTGCCAGTTCCGGGGGGGTTGAAAAACTGTTTTTT
many,TRBV6-5,TRBJ1-1,14,.,CASSLGTPNTEAFF,TGTGCCAGCAGTCTGGGGACACCGAACACTGAAGCTTTCTTT
.,TRBV12-3/TRBV12-4,TRBJ2-3,14,.,CASSFAAGTDTQYF,TGTGCCAGCAGTTTCGCGGCAGGCACAGATACGCAGTATTTT
once,TRBV18,TRBJ2-1,12,.,CASSILADEQFF,TGTGCCAGCTCGATACTAGCAGATGAGCAGTTCTTC
few,TRBV4-1,TRBJ2-3,13,.,CASSPTKTDTQYF,TGCGCCAGCAGCCCTACGAAGACCGATACGCAGTATTTT
.,TRBV20-1,TRBJ2-7,12,TRBD2,CSASGRAREQYF,TGCAGTGCTAGCGGGAGGGCCAGGGAGCAGTACTTC
many,TRBV7-8,TRBJ1-1,14,TRBD1,CASSTWTGNTEAFF,TGTGCCAGCAGCACATGGACAGGGAACACTGAAGCTTTCTTT
few,TRBV20-1,TRBJ2-3,11,.,CSVPVGDTQFF,TGCAGTGTCCCAGTTGGAGATACGCAGTTTTTT
once,TRBV20-1,TRBJ2-7,14,.,CSASVISGNYEQYF,TGCAGTGCTAGCGTTATCTCGGGGAACTACGAGCAGTACTTC
many,TRBV4-1,TRBJ1-1,13,.,CASSLARGTEAFF,TGCGCCAGCAGCCTCGCTAGGGGTACTGAAGCTTTCTTT
.,TRBV7-2,TRBJ2-5,13,.,CASRWGSGETQYF,TGTGCCAGCAGATGGGGTTCAGGGGAGACCCAGTACTTC
many,TRBV7-6,TRBJ2-1,13,.,CASRRSGGGEQFF,TGTGCCAGCAGGCGATCAGGGGGAGGTGAGCAGTTCTTC
.,TRBV27,TRBJ2-3,17,TRBD1,CASSLRRGRGRGDTQYF,TGTGCCAGCAGTCTCCGCCGAGGTAGGGGGCGTGGAGATACGCAGTATTTT
few,TRBV13,TRBJ2-3,16,.,CASSSPHQQVGDTQYF,TGTGCCAGCAGCTCCCCCCATCAGCAGGTTGGAGATACGCAGTATTTT
few,TRBV28,TRBJ2-1,12,.,CASSLPPHEQFF,TGTGCCAGCAGTTTACCTCCCCATGAGCAGTTCTTC
.,TRBV12-3/TRBV12-4,TRBJ2-5,14,TRBD2,CASSPSGRAETQYF,TGTGCCAGCAGTCCTAGCGGGAGGGCAGAGACCCAGTACTTC
many,TRBV7-2,TRBJ2-1,13,.,CASSLGLYNEQFF,TGTGCCAGCAGCTTAGGCCTTTACAATGAGCAGTTCTTC
many,TRBV11-2,TRBJ2-2,16,.,CASSRLAQSGTGELFF,TGTGCCAGCAGCCGTTTGGCCCAAAGCGGCACCGGGGAGCTGTTTTTT
.,TRBV7-9,TRBJ2-2,20,TRBD1,CASSERDRGMGAVRPGELFF,TGTGCCAGCAGCGAACGGGACAGGGGCATGGGTGCGGTCCGTCCCGGGGAGCTGTTTTTT
.,TRBV24-1,TRBJ2-3,12,TRBD1,CATRDRVDTQYF,TGTGCCACCCGGGACAGGGTAGATACGCAGTATTTT
many,TRBV9,TRBJ2-3,15,TRBD2,CASSATSGSTDTQYF,TGTGCCAGCAGCGCTACTAGCGGGAGCACAGATACGCAGTATTTT
.,TRBV20-1,TRBJ2-7,14,TRBD2,CSATPGLALGEQYF,TGCAGTGCTACCCCGGGACTAGCGTTGGGCGAGCAGTACTTC
.,TRBV20-1,TRBJ1-1,13,.,CSASHRALYEAFF,TGCAGTGCTAGCCACAGGGCCCTCTATGAAGCTTTCTTT
many,TRBV15,TRBJ2-3,15,.,CATSSWNRGTDTQYF,TGTGCCACCAGCTCCTGGAACAGAGGAACAGATACGCAGTATTTT
.,TRBV3-1,TRBJ1-1,15,.,CASSQGGGLNTEAFF,TGTGCCAGCAGCCAAGGGGGCGGGTTGAACACTGAAGCTTTCTTT
few,TRBV18,TRBJ2-7,16,.,CASSSKPGTLSYEQYF,TGTGCCAGCTCATCTAAACCCGGGACCCTGTCCTACGAGCAGTACTTC
.,TRBV12-3/TRBV12-4,TRBJ1-1,13,.,CASSFHGGTEAFF,TGTGCCAGCAGTTTTCACGGGGGCACTGAAGCTTTCTTT
.,TRBV12-3/TRBV12-4,TRBJ2-3,13,.,CASSLYSTDTQYF,TGTGCCAGCAGCCTCTATAGCACAGATACGCAGTATTTT
few,TRBV5-6,TRBJ2-1,16,TRBD2,CASRATTSGSLNEQFF,TGTGCCAGCAGGGCGACGACTAGCGGGAGTCTCAATGAGCAGTTCTTC
many,TRBV19,TRBJ1-1,10,.,CASKAAEAFF,TGTGCCAGTAAGGCCGCTGAAGCTTTCTTT
.,TRBV6-6,TRBJ2-5,16,TRBD1,CASSPAGTGGHETQYF,TGTGCCAGCAGCCCAGCCGGAACAGGGGGCCACGAGACCCAGTACTTC
.,TRBV20-1,TRBJ2-3,12,.,CSAGLSTDTQYF,TGCAGTGCCGGACTTTCCACAGATACGCAGTATTTT
.,TRBV29-1,TRBJ1-1,14,.,CSVKTRVSSTEAFF,TGCAGCGTCAAGACCCGCGTTTCGAGCACTGAAGCTTTCTTT
.,TRBV10-3,TRBJ1-4,12,.,CAISLNNEKLFF,TGTGCCATCAGCCTGAATAATGAAAAACTGTTTTTT
.,TRBV6-2/TRBV6-3,TRBJ2-7,15,TRBD2,CASSSRGRVTDEQYF,TGTGCCAGCAGTTCCCGCGGGAGAGTAACGGACGAGCAGTACTTC
.,TRBV30,TRBJ2-4,16,.,CAWSVRSLGAKNIQYF,TGTGCCTGGAGTGTACGATCACTCGGAGCCAAAAACATTCAGTACTTC
.,TRBV10-1,TRBJ2-1,18,TRBD2,CASRLGLAGGVPYNEQFF,TGCGCCAGCCGCCTGGGACTAGCGGGAGGGGTCCCGTACAATGAGCAGTTCTTC
few,TRBV7-2,TRBJ2-1,14,.,CASSLERQGFEQFF,TGTGCCAGCAGCTTAGAACGGCAGGGATTTGAGCAGTTCTTC
.,TRBV10-2,TRBJ2-7,14,.,CASLLGSGLYEQYF,TGCGCCAGCCTATTGGGGTCCGGCCTTTACGAGCAGTACTTC
few,TRBV5-1,TRBJ2-4,19,TRBD2,CASSLESSLAGGAGNIQYF,TGCGCCAGCAGCTTGGAATCGTCTCTAGCGGGAGGGGCGGGCAACATTCAGTACTTC